This paragraph covers one TCR beta chain sequence. Relative to the germline gene, one junction end is altered; a read error may explain this. This entry belongs to a study of shared clonotypes between healthy human individuals. The germline V gene has CDR1 MGHDK and CDR2 SYGVNS. The CDR3 runs 15 residues. TCRdb's copy holds only in-frame clones and misses some; the assay was immunoSEQ multiplex PCR. The sample consists of about 2.3 million clones, approximately 95% of them appearing once. The sample consisted of naive CD4+ T cells from PBMCs. Described subset: CD45RA+ positively selected. The chain employs TRBV25-1 and TRBJ1-1, with D tentatively TRBD1 (5 bases). The clonotype comes from a man aged 18 to 35 in good health. Some clones in this sample may be carry-over from other donors' samples. The CDR3 spells CASSESGLKAPDAFF. The DNA of the CDR3 is TGTGCCAGCAGTGAATCGGGACTGAAGGCGCCTGATGCTTTCTTT.